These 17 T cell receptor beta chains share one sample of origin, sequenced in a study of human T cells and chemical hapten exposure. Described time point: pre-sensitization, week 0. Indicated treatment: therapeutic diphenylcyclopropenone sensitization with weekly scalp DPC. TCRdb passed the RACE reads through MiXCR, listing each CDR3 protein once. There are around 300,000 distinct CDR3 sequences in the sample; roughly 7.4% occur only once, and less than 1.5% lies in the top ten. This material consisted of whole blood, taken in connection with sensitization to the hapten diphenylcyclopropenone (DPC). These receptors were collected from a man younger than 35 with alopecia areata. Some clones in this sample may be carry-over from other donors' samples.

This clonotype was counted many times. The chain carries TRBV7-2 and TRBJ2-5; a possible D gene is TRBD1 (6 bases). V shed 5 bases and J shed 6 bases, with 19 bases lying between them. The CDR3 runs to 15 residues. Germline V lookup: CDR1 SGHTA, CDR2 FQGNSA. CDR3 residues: CASSRNDRLGKTQYF. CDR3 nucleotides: TGTGCCAGCAGCCGAAATGACAGGTTGGGGAAGACCCAGTACTTC.

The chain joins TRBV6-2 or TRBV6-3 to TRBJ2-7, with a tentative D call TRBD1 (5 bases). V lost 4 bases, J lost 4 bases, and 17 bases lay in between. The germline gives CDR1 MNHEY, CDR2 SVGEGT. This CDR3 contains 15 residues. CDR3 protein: CASSSQASLGYEQYF. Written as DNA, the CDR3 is TGTGCCAGCAGTTCACAGGCCTCTTTGGGATACGAGCAGTACTTC.

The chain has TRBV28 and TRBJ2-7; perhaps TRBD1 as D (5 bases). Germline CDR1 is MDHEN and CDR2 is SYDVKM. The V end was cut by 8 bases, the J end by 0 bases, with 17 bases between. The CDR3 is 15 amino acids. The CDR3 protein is CASATRQFLSYEQYF. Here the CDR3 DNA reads TGTGCCAGCGCCACCCGACAGTTCCTCTCCTACGAGCAGTACTTC.

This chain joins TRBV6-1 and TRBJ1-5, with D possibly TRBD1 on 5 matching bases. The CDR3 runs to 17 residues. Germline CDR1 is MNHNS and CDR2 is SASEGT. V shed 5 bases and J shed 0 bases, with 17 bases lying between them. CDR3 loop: CASSQTHRDRSNQPQHF. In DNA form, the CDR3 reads TGTGCCAGCAGTCAAACTCACCGGGACCGTAGCAATCAGCCCCAGCATTTT.

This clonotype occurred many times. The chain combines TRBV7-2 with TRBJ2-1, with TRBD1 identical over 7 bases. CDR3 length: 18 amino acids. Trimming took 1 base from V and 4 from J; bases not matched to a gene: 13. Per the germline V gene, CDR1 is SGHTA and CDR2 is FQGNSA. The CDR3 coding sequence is TGTGCCAGCAGCTTAGTGGAATTGGGACAGAGATTTTACAATGAGCAGTTCTTC. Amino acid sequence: CASSLVELGQRFYNEQFF.

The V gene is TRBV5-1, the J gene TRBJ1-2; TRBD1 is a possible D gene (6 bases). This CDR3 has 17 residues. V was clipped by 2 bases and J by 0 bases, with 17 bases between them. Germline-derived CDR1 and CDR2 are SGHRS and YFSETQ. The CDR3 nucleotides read TGCGCCAGCAGCTTATATGACAGGAGGACTCCTAACTATGGCTACACCTTC. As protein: CASSLYDRRTPNYGYTF.

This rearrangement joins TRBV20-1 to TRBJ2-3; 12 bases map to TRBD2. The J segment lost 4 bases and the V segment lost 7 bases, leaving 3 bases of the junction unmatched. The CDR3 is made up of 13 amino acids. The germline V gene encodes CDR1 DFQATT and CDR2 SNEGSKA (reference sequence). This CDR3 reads CSGLAGGPDTQYF. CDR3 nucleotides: TGCAGTGGGCTAGCGGGGGGGCCAGATACGCAGTATTTT.

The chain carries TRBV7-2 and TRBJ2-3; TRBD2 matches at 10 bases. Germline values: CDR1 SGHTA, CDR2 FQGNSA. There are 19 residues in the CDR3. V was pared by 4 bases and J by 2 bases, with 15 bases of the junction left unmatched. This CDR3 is CASSSTTSGTSENTDTQYF. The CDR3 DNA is TGTGCCAGCAGCTCCACAACCTCCGGGACTAGCGAGAACACAGATACGCAGTATTTT.

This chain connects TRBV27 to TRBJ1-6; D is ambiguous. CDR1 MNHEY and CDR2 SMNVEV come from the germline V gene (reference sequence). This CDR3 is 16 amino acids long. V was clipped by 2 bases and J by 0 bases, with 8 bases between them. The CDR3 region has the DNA TGTGCCAGCAGTTTACTCGTCAGCTCCTATAATTCACCCCTCCACTTT. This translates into CASSLLVSSYNSPLHF.

The CDR3 region has the DNA TGTGCCAGCAGCTTAGTCCAGAACTATAATTCACCCCTCCACTTT. Amino acids: CASSLVQNYNSPLHF. The chain employs TRBV7-6 and TRBJ1-6; D uncertain. The germline gives CDR1 SGHVS, CDR2 FNYEAQ. Trimming removed 1 base at V and 3 bases at J, with 7 bases between. CDR3 length: 15 amino acids.

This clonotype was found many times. The CDR3: CAAVRQGSNQPQHF. The DNA of the CDR3 is TGTGCCGCTGTCCGTCAGGGTAGCAATCAGCCCCAGCATTTT. The rearrangement joins TRBV28 to TRBJ1-5; maybe TRBD1 (5 bases). The germline V gene encodes CDR1 MDHEN and CDR2 SYDVKM. CDR3 size: 14 residues. V dropped 11 bases and J dropped 0 bases, with 14 bases sitting between them.

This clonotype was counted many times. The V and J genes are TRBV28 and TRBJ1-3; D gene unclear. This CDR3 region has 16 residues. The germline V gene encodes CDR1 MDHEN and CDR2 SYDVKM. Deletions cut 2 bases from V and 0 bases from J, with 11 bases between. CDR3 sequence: CASSLQPTFSGNTIYF. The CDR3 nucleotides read TGTGCCAGCAGTTTACAGCCGACCTTCTCTGGAAACACCATATATTTT.

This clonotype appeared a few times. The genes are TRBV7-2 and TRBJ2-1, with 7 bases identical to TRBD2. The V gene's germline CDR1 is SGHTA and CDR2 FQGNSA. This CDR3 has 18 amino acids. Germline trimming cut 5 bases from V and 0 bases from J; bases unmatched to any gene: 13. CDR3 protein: CASSQTVAGLSSYNEQFF. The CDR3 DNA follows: TGTGCCAGCAGCCAGACCGTAGCGGGTCTGAGCTCCTACAATGAGCAGTTCTTC.

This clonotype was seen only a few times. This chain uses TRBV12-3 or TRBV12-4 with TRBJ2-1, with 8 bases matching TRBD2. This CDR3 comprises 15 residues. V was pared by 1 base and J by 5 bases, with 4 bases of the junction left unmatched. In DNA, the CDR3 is TGTGCCAGCAGTTTAGACGCGCGGGGGGACAATGAGCAGTTCTTC. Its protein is CASSLDARGDNEQFF.

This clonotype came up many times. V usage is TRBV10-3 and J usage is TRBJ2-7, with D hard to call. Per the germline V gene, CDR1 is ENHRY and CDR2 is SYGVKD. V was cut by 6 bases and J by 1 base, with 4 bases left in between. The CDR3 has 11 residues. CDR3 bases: TGTGCCATCAGGGGTTCCTACGAGCAGTACTTC. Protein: CAIRGSYEQYF.

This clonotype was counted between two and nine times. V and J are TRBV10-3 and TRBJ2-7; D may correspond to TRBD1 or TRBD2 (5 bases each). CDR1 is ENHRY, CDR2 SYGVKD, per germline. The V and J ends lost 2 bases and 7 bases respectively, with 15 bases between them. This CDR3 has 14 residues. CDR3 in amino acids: CAISESLGAREQYF. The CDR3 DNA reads TGTGCCATCAGTGAGAGTCTCGGGGCGAGGGAGCAGTACTTC.

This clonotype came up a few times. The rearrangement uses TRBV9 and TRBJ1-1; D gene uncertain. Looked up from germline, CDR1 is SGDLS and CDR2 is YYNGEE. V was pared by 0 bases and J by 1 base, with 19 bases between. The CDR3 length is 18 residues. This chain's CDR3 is CASSVDADLLAENTEAFF. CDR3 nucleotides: TGTGCCAGCAGCGTAGATGCGGACCTTCTTGCTGAGAACACTGAAGCTTTCTTT.